Sequencing of this TCR beta chain was carried out in a study of human T cells and chemical hapten exposure. Time point defined: patch test 1, 2 weeks after DPC sensitization. Treatment denoted: therapeutic diphenylcyclopropenone sensitization with weekly scalp DPC. The length of the CDR3 is 15 residues. Germline CDR1 and CDR2: MNHEY and SVGEGT. The V gene lost 5 bases and the J gene lost 2 bases, with 15 bases spanning the gap. Regarding the study as a whole: There was a positive correlation between PT1 expanded TCR counts and patch test score.

This clonotype came up a few times. The antigen remains unidentified. From the RACE reads, TCRdb called clonotypes with MiXCR, one entry per CDR3 protein. Of approximately 110,000 distinct CDR3 sequences in the sample, approximately 9.9% were seen once. Sample: whole blood, taken in connection with sensitization to the hapten diphenylcyclopropenone (DPC). This rearrangement joins TRBV6-2 or TRBV6-3 to TRBJ1-1; tentatively, D is TRBD1 (6 bases). This receptor was obtained from a woman aged 40 to 50 with alopecia areata. Some clones in this sample may be carry-over from other donors' samples. The CDR3 nucleotides read TGTGCCAGCAGTCAATCCGGGACACCCAACACTGAAGCTTTCTTT. Its protein product is CASSQSGTPNTEAFF.